The 25 T cell receptor beta chains below come from one sample, sequenced in a study of T cell clonality in common variable immunodeficiency. The study, taken as a whole, reports: Common variable immunodeficiency TCR beta sequences reportedly had fewer deletions and N-nucleotide insertions.

Measured with immunoSEQ multiplex PCR; TCRdb has only the in-frame clones, and not every one. This sample has 26,000 or so clones, each found more than once. These receptors' antigens are unknown. Sample: peripheral blood mononuclear cells. These receptors were collected from a human donor with common variable immunodeficiency.

This clone was detected ten times or more. From the germline J gene comes the end of the CDR3, since the read stops 3 residues before it. V usage is TRBV12-3 or TRBV12-4 and J usage is TRBJ1-2, with TRBD1 as a possible D gene (6 bases). The length of the CDR3 is 12 residues. The CDR3 DNA, read in part, is TGTGCCAGCAGCGCTAGGGGGTTCGGC. The encoded protein is CASSARGFG. In full, the CDR3 reads CASSARGFGYTF.

Comment on this clone: The missing CDR3 end, 3 residues past where the read stops, is filled in from the germline J gene. V is TRBV20-1 and J is TRBJ2-1; 11 bases agree with TRBD2. The CDR3 sequence is 15 residues long. Unmatched junction bases numbered 10, after V lost 5 bases and J lost 7 bases. Germline V gives CDR1 DFQATT, CDR2 SNEGSKA (reference sequence). This chain's CDR3 is CSAPIGTSGLNEQFF. Partial CDR3 DNA: TGCAGTGCTCCTATCGGGACTAGCGGACTAAATGAG.

In this sample, this clone turned up many times. The CDR3 extends 3 residues past the end of the read, so its final part is completed from the germline J gene. This chain links TRBV18 with TRBJ1-6, with 9 bases lining up with TRBD1. The CDR3 has 15 amino acids. With V trimmed by 2 bases and J by 7 bases, 3 bases remained unmatched. From germline, CDR1 is KGHSH and CDR2 LQKENI. The part of the CDR3 DNA that was read is TGTGCCAGCTCACCAATTGGGACAGGGAATTCACCC. Translated: CASSPIGTGNSP. The whole CDR3 sequence reads CASSPIGTGNSPLHF.

There are a few counts of this clone. The read gets to within 3 residues of the CDR3 end, and the germline J gene fills in the rest. The chain links TRBV5-1 to TRBJ2-5; D is perhaps TRBD2 (6 bases). The CDR3 loop spans 15 amino acids. V lost 4 bases and J lost 1, with 14 bases in between. Germline V CDR1 and CDR2: SGHRS, YFSETQ. The covered CDR3 bases are TGCGCCAGCAGCCCCCAACGGGGGTCCCAAGAGACC. Residues: CASSPQRGSQET. The whole CDR3 protein is CASSPQRGSQETQYF.

This clone was counted ten times or more. Coverage ceases 3 residues before the CDR3 finishes, and the germline J gene fills in the end. V gene TRBV6-2 or TRBV6-3 combines with J gene TRBJ1-1; 9 nucleotides match TRBD1. Trimming removed 6 bases from V and 1 base from J; junction bases left unmatched: 6. There are 15 residues in the CDR3. The germline gives CDR1 MNHEY, CDR2 SVGEGT. The CDR3 here is CASRGQGRKNTEAFF. The part of the CDR3 DNA that was read is TGTGCCAGCAGGGGACAGGGACGCAAGAACACTGAA.

The sequenced CDR3 bases are TGTGCCTGGAAACTAGCAGAAATCAATGAG. This gives the protein CAWKLAEINE. The CDR3 in its entirety is CAWKLAEINEQFF. This chain uses TRBV30 with TRBJ2-1; maybe TRBD2 (6 bases). The CDR3 is cut off 3 residues early in the read; its end comes from the germline J gene. The CDR3 runs to 13 residues. Germline CDR1 GTSNPN, CDR2 SVGIG (reference sequence). Trimming took 4 bases from V and 6 from J, leaving 13 bases between them.

This clone was detected a few times. The read terminates 3 residues ahead of where the CDR3 ends, so the germline J gene completes it. The V and J genes are TRBV19 and TRBJ2-7; TRBD2 agrees at 9 bases. The CDR3 extends over 16 amino acids. Germline CDR1 reads LNHDA; CDR2 reads SQIVND (reference sequence). V trimming: 0 bases; J trimming: 4 bases; junction bases outside the gene matches: 7. The CDR3 bases that were read are TGTGCCAGTAGTATAGATGCGCTAGCGGGAAAGTACGAG. Protein: CASSIDALAGKYE. The whole CDR3 sequence is CASSIDALAGKYEQYF.

This clone was recorded a few times. The observed sequence ends 3 residues before the CDR3 terminus, with the missing tail filled in from the germline J gene. V gene TRBV30 combines with J gene TRBJ2-5; a weak D match, TRBD2 (5 bases). The length of the CDR3 is 14 residues. Trimming took off 2 bases at V and 2 bases at J, with 12 bases between the two ends. Germline lookup yields CDR1 GTSNPN and CDR2 SVGIG (reference sequence). Incomplete CDR3 DNA: TGTGCCTGGAGTTCGGGGTTTACACAAGAGACC. Translated: CAWSSGFTQET. The entire CDR3 sequence reads CAWSSGFTQETQYF. Together with reference TRBV30 and TRBJ2-5, the CDR3 gives the full variable domain: SQTIHQWPATLVQPVGSPLSLECTVEGTSNPNLYWYRQAAGRGLQLLFYSVGIGQISSEVPQNLSASRPQDRQFILSSKKLLLSDSGFYLCAWSSGFTQETQYFGPGTRLLVL.

This clone was recorded at least ten times. The CDR3 is cut off 3 residues early in the read; its end comes from the germline J gene. The chain couples TRBV5-1 to TRBJ1-3; 8 bases are shared with TRBD1. Per germline, CDR1 SGHRS and CDR2 YFSETQ. The CDR3 spans 18 residues. The J segment lost 3 bases and the V segment lost 1 base, leaving 12 bases of the junction unmatched. CDR3 DNA, as far as it was read: TGCGCCAGCAGCTTGTTCACAGGGGGTGGTAAACTTGGAAACACC. Residues: CASSLFTGGGKLGNT. The full CDR3 is CASSLFTGGGKLGNTIYF. Supplemented by reference TRBV5-1 and TRBJ1-3, the full variable domain reads KAGVTQTPRYLIKTRGQQVTLSCSPISGHRSVSWYQQTPGQGLQFLFEYFSETQRNKGNFPGRFSGRQFSNSRSEMNVSTLELGDSALYLCASSLFTGGGKLGNTIYFGEGSWLTVV.

Regarding this clone: The read stops 3 residues short of the end of the CDR3; the missing end is completed from the germline J gene. The chain employs TRBV20-1 and TRBJ2-7, with 9 bases matching TRBD1. The germline V gene encodes CDR1 DFQATT and CDR2 SNEGSKA (reference sequence). The CDR3 spans 14 residues. The V gene end was trimmed by 6 bases and the J gene end by 2 bases; junction bases not matched to a gene: 8. The CDR3 sequence: CSAMSRQGAYEQYF. The DNA read from the CDR3 is TGCAGTGCCATGAGTAGACAGGGGGCCTACGAG.

This clone appeared many times. The CDR3 end is not reached by the read, which stops 3 residues before it; the germline J gene fills it in. The rearrangement links TRBV18 to TRBJ2-3; 9 nucleotides line up with TRBD1. The CDR3 contains 14 residues. V lost 5 bases and J lost 3; bases outside the gene matches: 3. CDR1 is KGHSH, CDR2 LQKENI, per germline. The sequenced CDR3 bases are TGTGCCAGCTCATGGACAGGGGAGACAGATACG. Encoded protein: CASSWTGETDT. The complete CDR3 protein is CASSWTGETDTQYF.

There are a few counts of this clone. The CDR3 is CASSLGKGGNQPQHF. The sequenced part of the CDR3 DNA is TGTGCCAGCAGCTTGGGGAAAGGGGGCAATCAGCCC. The chain couples TRBV7-2 to TRBJ1-5, with a tentative D call TRBD1 (5 bases). The read comes to an end 3 residues before the CDR3 does, leaving the germline J gene to fill in the end. The CDR3 runs 15 residues. Germline V CDR1 and CDR2: SGHTA, FQGNSA. Trimming left V 3 bases short and J 2 bases short, with 11 bases between.

This clone was picked up a small number of times. With the read ending 3 residues before the CDR3 end, the germline J gene is used to fill in that end. This rearrangement joins TRBV20-1 to TRBJ2-1; 9 positions match TRBD1. The CDR3 has 16 amino acids. The trim removed 3 bases at V and 3 bases at J, leaving 9 bases unmatched. In germline, CDR1 is DFQATT, CDR2 SNEGSKA (reference sequence). The CDR3 region is CSASVQGAGNYNEQFF. CDR3 DNA (partial): TGCAGTGCTAGCGTACAGGGGGCGGGGAACTACAATGAG.

In its sample, this clone was seen a few times. The DNA ends 3 residues before the CDR3 does, and the rest of the CDR3 is filled in from the germline J gene. This chain connects TRBV6-2 or TRBV6-3 to TRBJ2-1; 8 bases fit TRBD1. The V gene's germline CDR1 is MNHEY and CDR2 SVGEGT. The CDR3 has 14 amino acids. With 6 bases clipped from V and 4 bases from J, the junction kept 5 bases outside the gene matches. The sequenced part of the CDR3 DNA is TGTGCCAGCAGACCGGACAGGGCTTACAATGAG. It yields the protein CASRPDRAYNE. The full CDR3 protein is CASRPDRAYNEQFF.

This clone has ten or more counts. Sequencing ends 3 residues short of the CDR3 end; the germline J gene provides the rest. The chain couples TRBV28 to TRBJ2-3; possibly TRBD1 for D (5 bases). In germline, CDR1 is MDHEN, CDR2 SYDVKM. V lost 3 bases and J 2 bases, leaving 12 bases between the germline ends. There are 15 residues in the CDR3. CDR3 sequence: CASSFFRQLTDTQYF. The covered CDR3 bases are TGTGCCAGCAGTTTTTTTCGACAGCTCACAGATACG. Combining the CDR3 with reference TRBV28 and TRBJ2-3 gives the whole variable domain DVKVTQSSRYLVKRTGEKVFLECVQDMDHENMFWYRQDPGLGLRLIYFSYDVKMKEKGDIPEGYSVSREKKERFSLILESASTNQTSMYLCASSFFRQLTDTQYFGPGTRLTVL.

The sample holds a few counts of this clone. The read terminates 3 residues before the CDR3 end, so the remaining end is supplied by the germline J gene. The chain joins TRBV30 to TRBJ1-4; 9 positions match TRBD1. Germline values: CDR1 GTSNPN, CDR2 SVGIG (reference sequence). J was trimmed by 8 bases and V by 0 bases; bases with no gene match: 10. The CDR3 loop spans 16 amino acids. CDR3 bases read: TGTGCCTGGAGTGTACTGATGTGGACAGGGGTAGAAAAA. Protein sequence: CAWSVLMWTGVEK. The whole CDR3 reads CAWSVLMWTGVEKLFF. The entire variable domain, with the rest obtained from reference TRBV30 and TRBJ1-4, is as follows: SQTIHQWPATLVQPVGSPLSLECTVEGTSNPNLYWYRQAAGRGLQLLFYSVGIGQISSEVPQNLSASRPQDRQFILSSKKLLLSDSGFYLCAWSVLMWTGVEKLFFGSGTQLSVL.

This clone was seen at least ten times. The sequence runs out 3 residues before the end of the CDR3; the remainder is reconstructed from the germline J gene. V is TRBV11-3 and J is TRBJ2-2, with a possible D match to TRBD2 (6 bases). This CDR3 region has 15 residues. Germline V lookup: CDR1 SGHNT, CDR2 YENEEA. V was pared by 1 base and J by 5 bases, with 11 bases between. The CDR3 region is CASSLGRGRTGELFF. Partial CDR3 DNA: TGTGCCAGCAGCTTAGGGAGGGGCAGAACCGGGGAG.

This clone showed up many times. The CDR3 goes on 3 residues after the read ends, and that part is filled in from the germline J gene. The J gene is TRBJ2-7, the V gene TRBV5-6, with TRBD1 as a possible D gene (5 bases). The CDR3 is 14 residues long. Trimming took 0 bases from V and 6 from J, leaving 13 bases between them. Germline CDR1 SGHDT, CDR2 YYEEEE. The sequenced part of the CDR3 DNA is TGTGCCAGCAGCTTGGTAAGGCAGGGAAGCGAG. As protein: CASSLVRQGSE. The entire CDR3 protein reads CASSLVRQGSEQYF.

Many counts were recorded for this clone. The sequence runs out 3 residues before the end of the CDR3; the remainder is reconstructed from the germline J gene. V gene TRBV18 combines with J gene TRBJ1-1, with D tentatively TRBD1 (6 bases). Per germline, CDR1 KGHSH and CDR2 LQKENI. V dropped 3 bases and J dropped 1 base, with 18 bases sitting between them. CDR3 length: 17 residues. The CDR3 sequence: CASSPPGVQGRNTEAFF. The covered CDR3 bases are TGTGCCAGCTCACCGCCCGGGGTACAGGGCCGGAACACTGAA. Based on the CDR3 plus reference TRBV18 and TRBJ1-1, the full variable domain is NAGVMQNPRHLVRRRGQEARLRCSPMKGHSHVYWYRQLPEEGLKFMVYLQKENIIDESGMPKERFSAEFPKEGPSILRIQQVVRGDSAAYFCASSPPGVQGRNTEAFFGQGTRLTVV.

This clone was observed at least ten times. The read finishes 3 residues shy of the CDR3 end, and the germline J gene is used to complete it. The rearrangement uses TRBV7-2 and TRBJ2-5; a possible D gene is TRBD2 (7 bases). The CDR3 contains 15 residues. Germline lookup yields CDR1 SGHTA and CDR2 FQGNSA. V was clipped by 5 bases and J by 3 bases, with 16 bases between them. The sequenced CDR3 bases are TGTGCCAGCAGCCCCAGGGGAGGGGTAAAAGAGACC. Translated, it gives CASSPRGGVKET. The CDR3, in full, reads CASSPRGGVKETQYF.

By frequency in the sample, this clone is medium-sized. The sequenced fragment ends 3 residues before the CDR3 boundary, so the rest is inferred from the germline J gene. The V gene is TRBV28, the J gene TRBJ1-1; 7 positions match TRBD1. The V gene's germline CDR1 is MDHEN and CDR2 SYDVKM. The CDR3 has 11 amino acids. CDR3 loop: CASRLGQEAFF. Partial CDR3 DNA: TGTGCCAGCAGGTTGGGACAGGAA.

Only a few counts were recorded for this clone. Coverage ceases 3 residues before the CDR3 finishes, and the germline J gene fills in the end. The chain uses TRBV5-1 and TRBJ1-1; 7 bases match TRBD1. The CDR3 extends over 14 amino acids. The junction had 4 bases not matched to a gene; V was cut back by 4 bases and J by 1 base. Per germline, CDR1 SGHRS and CDR2 YFSETQ. The CDR3 region is CASSPWTGNTEAFF. CDR3 DNA, as far as it was read: TGCGCCAGCAGCCCCTGGACAGGGAACACTGAA.

This clone was seen many times. The chain's CDR3 is CASSLDRGGKSDTQYF. The sequenced part of the CDR3 DNA is TGCGCCAGCAGCTTGGATCGGGGGGGAAAATCAGATACG. The gene calls are TRBV5-1 and TRBJ2-3; 8 bases match TRBD2. The read is 3 residues too short to cover the CDR3 end, so that end is filled in from the germline J gene. The ends lost 0 bases at V and 4 bases at J; junction bases unmatched: 7. In germline, CDR1 is SGHRS, CDR2 YFSETQ. The CDR3 is made up of 16 amino acids.

This clone has ten or more counts. Read sequence stops 3 residues before the CDR3 end, and the germline J gene provides the missing end. The chain has TRBV5-1 and TRBJ2-7, with D possibly TRBD2 on 5 matching bases. The CDR3 has 15 amino acids. CDR1 and CDR2 (germline): SGHRS, YFSETQ. The ends were cut back, 0 bases at V and 2 bases at J, with 12 bases in the middle. The sequenced CDR3 bases are TGCGCCAGCAGCTTGGCCGAAAGCGGAACCTACGAG. This gives the protein CASSLAESGTYE. The CDR3 as a whole reads CASSLAESGTYEQYF. The full variable domain, its missing parts supplied by reference TRBV5-1 and TRBJ2-7, is KAGVTQTPRYLIKTRGQQVTLSCSPISGHRSVSWYQQTPGQGLQFLFEYFSETQRNKGNFPGRFSGRQFSNSRSEMNVSTLELGDSALYLCASSLAESGTYEQYFGPGTRLTVT.

This clone occurred a few times. The CDR3 end falls 3 residues outside the read, so it is completed with the germline J gene. This chain joins TRBV30 and TRBJ1-6; D not resolved. This CDR3 has 15 residues. V shed 0 bases and J shed 0 bases, with 6 bases lying between them. Germline V gene sequence: CDR1 GTSNPN, CDR2 SVGIG (reference sequence). The covered CDR3 bases are TGTGCCTGGAGTGTACAGAGCTCCTATAATTCACCC. Residues: CAWSVQSSYNSP. The whole CDR3 is CAWSVQSSYNSPLHF.